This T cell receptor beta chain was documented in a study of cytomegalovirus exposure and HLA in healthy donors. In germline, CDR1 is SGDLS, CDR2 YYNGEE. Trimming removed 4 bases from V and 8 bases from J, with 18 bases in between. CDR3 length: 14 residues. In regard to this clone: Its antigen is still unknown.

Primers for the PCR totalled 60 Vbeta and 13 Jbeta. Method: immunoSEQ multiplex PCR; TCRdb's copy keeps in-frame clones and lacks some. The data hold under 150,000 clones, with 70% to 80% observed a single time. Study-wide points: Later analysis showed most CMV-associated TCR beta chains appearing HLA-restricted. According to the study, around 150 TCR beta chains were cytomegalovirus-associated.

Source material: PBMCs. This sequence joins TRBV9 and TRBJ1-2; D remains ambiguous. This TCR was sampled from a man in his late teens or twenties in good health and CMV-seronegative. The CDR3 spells CASSQSPGEQGYTF. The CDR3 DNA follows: TGTGCCAGCAGCCAATCACCCGGGGAGCAGGGCTACACCTTC.